The 32 T cell receptor beta chains below all came from one sample that was sequenced in a study of T cells in localized non-small cell lung cancer. TCRdb keeps only in-frame clones here, not all; method: immunoSEQ multiplex PCR. Here the sample spans 50,000 to 70,000 clones, about four fifths being singletons. The specimen was PBMCs, collected before any cancer treatment. Receptors were obtained from a man aged 40-75 years with stage II lung adenocarcinoma.

CDR3 nucleotides: TGTGCCAGCAGCGTCGGACTAGTGGAGACCCAGTACTTC. Protein product: CASSVGLVETQYF. The chain employs TRBV9 and TRBJ2-5; 7 bases align to TRBD2. The CDR3 totals 13 residues. Looked up from germline, CDR1 is SGDLS and CDR2 is YYNGEE. The J segment lost 5 bases and the V segment lost 2 bases, leaving 3 bases of the junction unmatched.

The chain joins TRBV2 to TRBJ2-1; unclear D gene. Germline loops: CDR1 SNHLY, CDR2 FYNNEI. V was clipped by 5 bases and J by 4 bases, with 9 bases between them. This CDR3 region has 13 residues. CDR3 protein: CASSRRDYNEQFF. The CDR3 bases are TGTGCCAGCAGTAGGCGAGATTACAATGAGCAGTTCTTC. Full variable domain (missing parts from reference TRBV2 and TRBJ2-1): EPEVTQTPSHQVTQMGQEVILRCVPISNHLYFYWYRQILGQKVEFLVSFYNNEISEKSEIFDDQFSVERPDGSNFTLKIRSTKLEDSAMYFCASSRRDYNEQFFGPGTRLTVL.

The chain has TRBV4-3 and TRBJ2-1, with D perhaps matching TRBD1 (6 bases). This CDR3 has 14 amino acids. Germline V gene data show CDR1 as LGHNA and CDR2 as YSLEER. Between the trimmed V and J ends, which lost 1 base and 5 bases, there was a span of 9 bases. The CDR3, as DNA: TGCGCCAGCAGCCAAGTACCAGGGGACAATGAGCAGTTCTTC. Translating it yields CASSQVPGDNEQFF.

In nucleotides, the CDR3 is TGTGCCTGGAGGATCGGCGGGACGTCCTACGAGCAGTACTTC. Translated, it gives CAWRIGGTSYEQYF. The genes are TRBV30 and TRBJ2-7; D is possibly TRBD2 (6 bases). CDR1 GTSNPN and CDR2 SVGIG come from the germline V gene (reference sequence). V lost 3 bases and J 1 base, leaving 13 bases between the germline ends. This CDR3 has 14 amino acids.

The rearrangement uses TRBV6-5 and TRBJ2-4; the match to TRBD1 covers 8 bases. CDR3 length equals 15 residues. Germline V lookup: CDR1 MNHEY, CDR2 SVGAGI. The trim removed 7 bases at V and 15 bases at J, leaving 20 bases unmatched. CDR3 amino acids: CASISPGTGPGVWYF. For the CDR3, the DNA is TGTGCCAGCATTAGCCCCGGGACAGGCCCCGGGGTTTGGTACTTC.

This clone was observed a single time. The V and J genes are TRBV6-6 and TRBJ1-1; the D gene is possibly TRBD1 (5 bases). Germline CDR1 and CDR2: MNHNY and SVGAGI (reference sequence). The CDR3 has 14 residues. V gave up 0 bases and J gave up 0 bases, with 5 bases separating them. This chain's CDR3 is CASSYSGVNTEAFF. The CDR3 region has the DNA TGTGCCAGCAGTTACTCAGGGGTGAACACTGAAGCTTTCTTT.

The V gene is TRBV7-6, the J gene TRBJ1-5, with 10 nucleotides matching TRBD1. CDR3 size: 15 residues. CDR1 is SGHVS, CDR2 FNYEAQ, per germline. The V and J ends lost 4 bases and 6 bases, in that order; junction bases with no gene match: 6. The CDR3 is CASSSTGGRSQPQHF. The CDR3 bases are TGTGCCAGCAGCTCGACAGGGGGCAGGAGTCAGCCCCAGCATTTT.

V gene TRBV19 combines with J gene TRBJ1-2; D is unresolved. Germline CDR1 reads LNHDA; CDR2 reads SQIVND (reference sequence). V was pared by 1 base and J by 4 bases, with 13 bases between. The CDR3 spans 15 residues. CDR3 nucleotides: TGTGCCAGTAGTATAGCGAAGAGTTTATCCTATGGCTACACCTTC. Translated, it gives CASSIAKSLSYGYTF.

The chain employs TRBV10-3 and TRBJ1-5; D gene uncertain. The V end lost 3 bases, the J end lost 6 bases, and 18 bases lay between the germline ends. The CDR3 contains 16 residues. Germline V gene lookup returns CDR1 ENHRY and CDR2 SYGVKD. The CDR3 sequence: CAISDGEAAIVQPQHF. In nucleotides, the CDR3 is TGTGCCATCAGTGACGGCGAAGCTGCAATCGTTCAGCCCCAGCATTTT.

This clone was detected a few times. V gene TRBV19 combines with J gene TRBJ2-3; D tentatively fits TRBD1 or TRBD2 (6 bases each). Germline V gene data show CDR1 as LNHDA and CDR2 as SQIVND (reference sequence). There are 13 residues in the CDR3. Trimming left V 5 bases short and J 8 bases short, with 14 bases between. The CDR3 DNA reads as TGTGCCAGTAGTTCAACGACGGGGGCTACGCAGTATTTT. Translation: CASSSTTGATQYF. The complete variable domain, with remaining parts taken from reference TRBV19 and TRBJ2-3, reads DGGITQSPKYLFRKEGQNVTLSCEQNLNHDAMYWYRQDPGQGLRLIYYSQIVNDFQKGDIAEGYSVSREKKESFPLTVTSAQKNPTAFYLCASSSTTGATQYFGPGTRLTVL.

The sample holds a few counts of this clone. The chain combines TRBV25-1 with TRBJ1-1; D not certain. Germline CDR1 and CDR2: MGHDK and SYGVNS. V gave up 4 bases and J gave up 5 bases, with 11 bases separating them. The CDR3 is 13 residues long. This chain's CDR3 is CASSVPGGTEAFF. The CDR3 bases are TGTGCCAGCAGTGTCCCGGGCGGGACTGAAGCTTTCTTT. Complete variable domain (other parts from reference TRBV25-1 and TRBJ1-1): EADIYQTPRYLVIGTGKKITLECSQTMGHDKMYWYQQDPGMELHLIHYSYGVNSTEKGDLSSESTVSRIRTEHFPLTLESARPSHTSQYLCASSVPGGTEAFFGQGTRLTVV.

The chain is built from TRBV27 and TRBJ2-1; TRBD2 matches 13 bases. The germline V gene has CDR1 MNHEY and CDR2 SMNVEV (reference sequence). Losses at the gene ends were 5 bases for V and 2 bases for J; bases not matched to a gene: 21. This CDR3 comprises 22 residues. The CDR3 sequence: CASSLGQGRLAGGPSTYNEQFF. In DNA form, the CDR3 reads TGTGCCAGCAGTCTGGGACAGGGTAGACTAGCGGGAGGCCCTTCCACCTACAATGAGCAGTTCTTC.

The chain couples TRBV5-4 to TRBJ2-2; 11 bases are a match to TRBD2. Germline V CDR1 and CDR2: SGHNT, YYREEE (reference sequence). Trimming took 3 bases from V and 8 from J; bases not matched to a gene: 9. CDR3 length: 16 residues. The CDR3 loop reads CASSSLAGGPIGELFF. The CDR3 bases are TGTGCCAGCAGCTCTTTAGCGGGAGGGCCGATAGGGGAGCTGTTTTTT.

This clone was observed a few times. The chain has TRBV21-1 and TRBJ2-5. TRBV21-1 has pseudogene status. This CDR3 contains 16 residues. CDR3 residues: CASSKASQRGEETQYF. In DNA, the CDR3 is TGTGCCAGCAGCAAAGCGTCACAAAGGGGGGAAGAGACCCAGTACTTC.

The chain employs TRBV5-1 and TRBJ1-1; 7 bases match TRBD1. V lost 3 bases and J lost 4; bases outside the gene matches: 3. This CDR3 has 13 amino acids. Germline-derived CDR1 and CDR2 are SGHRS and YFSETQ. CDR3 DNA sequence: TGCGCCAGCAGCTATCGGGACAGCACTGAAGCTTTCTTT. Encoded protein: CASSYRDSTEAFF. The full variable domain, completed using reference TRBV5-1 and TRBJ1-1, is KAGVTQTPRYLIKTRGQQVTLSCSPISGHRSVSWYQQTPGQGLQFLFEYFSETQRNKGNFPGRFSGRQFSNSRSEMNVSTLELGDSALYLCASSYRDSTEAFFGQGTRLTVV.

This clone was seen just once. The V gene is TRBV20-1, the J gene TRBJ1-2, with D tentatively TRBD1 (6 bases). Germline assignment: CDR1 DFQATT and CDR2 SNEGSKA (reference sequence). V was cut by 1 base and J by 6 bases, with 6 bases left in between. This CDR3 spans 11 amino acids. The CDR3 is CSARAGDGYTF. The CDR3 bases are TGCAGTGCTAGAGCAGGGGATGGCTACACCTTC.

J is TRBJ1-2 and V is TRBV25-1; D gene uncertain. This CDR3 has 12 residues. V lost 5 bases and J 8 bases, leaving 12 bases between the germline ends. CDR1 and CDR2 (germline): MGHDK, SYGVNS. For the CDR3, the DNA is TGTGCCAGCAGTCGGGTGCCGGGGGGCTACACCTTC. This encodes CASSRVPGGYTF.

The rearrangement joins TRBV14 to TRBJ1-4; no clear D. The length of the CDR3 is 14 residues. CDR1 is SGHDN and CDR2 is FVKESK in the germline V gene. The germline V and J ends were trimmed by 5 bases and 0 bases, with 7 bases remaining between them. This CDR3 reads CASSKRTTNEKLFF. CDR3 in DNA: TGTGCCAGCAGCAAAAGGACAACTAATGAAAAACTGTTTTTT.

DNA of the CDR3: TGTGCCAGCAGCTTAGAACAGTCCAGCTCTGGAAACACCATATATTTT. Its protein product is CASSLEQSSSGNTIYF. The V call is TRBV11-2, the J call TRBJ1-3; no clear D gene. Trimming pared 0 bases from V and 0 bases from J, leaving 9 bases between. Per germline, CDR1 SGHAT and CDR2 FQNNGV. This CDR3 has 16 amino acids.

The V call is TRBV19, the J call TRBJ1-1, with 10 nucleotides matching TRBD1. Germline lookup yields CDR1 LNHDA and CDR2 SQIVND (reference sequence). The CDR3 is 16 residues long. Trimming removed 7 bases from V and 6 bases from J; junction bases left unmatched: 14. CDR3 bases: TGTGCCAGTAAACACCCAGGGACAGGGGAATTCTCTGAAGCTTTCTTT. Its protein is CASKHPGTGEFSEAFF.

The chain links TRBV4-1 to TRBJ2-1; 12 nucleotides line up with TRBD2. V lost 4 bases to trimming and J lost 6 bases; unmatched junction nucleotides: 7. CDR3 size: 16 residues. CDR1 is MGHRA, CDR2 YSYEKL, per germline. The CDR3 loop is CASSLRLAGDVNEQFF. The CDR3 nucleotides are TGCGCCAGCAGCCTCCGACTAGCGGGAGACGTCAATGAGCAGTTCTTC.

This clone was counted ten times or more. V gene TRBV6-5 combines with J gene TRBJ1-1, with a weak D call TRBD1 (6 bases). Germline CDR1 is MNHEY and CDR2 is SVGAGI. The CDR3 runs to 13 residues. V gave up 6 bases and J gave up 6 bases, with 14 bases separating them. The CDR3 sequence is CASSQQGRAEAFF. CDR3 nucleotides: TGTGCCAGCAGCCAACAGGGTCGGGCTGAAGCTTTCTTT.

The chain joins TRBV30 to TRBJ2-5; a weak D match, TRBD2 (5 bases). Germline CDR1 and CDR2: GTSNPN and SVGIG (reference sequence). V shed 2 bases and J shed 7 bases, with 14 bases lying between them. The length of the CDR3 is 13 residues. CDR3 sequence (DNA): TGTGCCTGGAGTAGAGCGTCGGCGGGGACCCAGTACTTC. This gives the protein CAWSRASAGTQYF.

The gene calls are TRBV19 and TRBJ1-3, with a tentative D call TRBD1 (5 bases). Germline V CDR1 and CDR2: LNHDA, SQIVND (reference sequence). There are 14 residues in the CDR3. Trimming left V 6 bases short and J 2 bases short, with 11 bases between. CDR3 bases: TGTGCCAGTAGCCTTAGAGGGGCTGGAAACACCATATATTTT. It is translated as CASSLRGAGNTIYF. Full variable domain (outside the CDR3, taken from reference TRBV19 and TRBJ1-3): DGGITQSPKYLFRKEGQNVTLSCEQNLNHDAMYWYRQDPGQGLRLIYYSQIVNDFQKGDIAEGYSVSREKKESFPLTVTSAQKNPTAFYLCASSLRGAGNTIYFGEGSWLTVV.

This clone was detected only once. The J gene is TRBJ2-3, the V gene TRBV6-6; the match to TRBD2 covers 12 bases. V lost 6 bases, J lost 5 bases, and 3 bases stayed unmatched. This CDR3 has 14 residues. Germline-derived CDR1 and CDR2 are MNHNY and SVGAGI (reference sequence). DNA of the CDR3: TGTGCCAGCAGCAGACTAGCGGGAGTAGATACGCAGTATTTT. Amino acid sequence: CASSRLAGVDTQYF.

V is TRBV28 and J is TRBJ2-3; D gene unclear. V dropped 4 bases and J dropped 0 bases, with 11 bases sitting between them. The CDR3 consists of 15 residues. The germline gives CDR1 MDHEN, CDR2 SYDVKM. The CDR3, as DNA: TGTGCCAGCAGTTCGGCGGCCTTTAGCACAGATACGCAGTATTTT. Residues: CASSSAAFSTDTQYF.

V usage is TRBV29-1 and J usage is TRBJ2-7; 7 bases align to TRBD1. With 7 bases clipped from V and 0 bases from J, the junction kept 6 bases outside the gene matches. Germline V lookup: CDR1 SQVTM, CDR2 ANQGSEA. The CDR3 is 13 amino acids. The CDR3 reads CSGTDRSSYEQYF. The CDR3 DNA follows: TGCAGCGGGACGGACAGGAGCTCCTACGAGCAGTACTTC.

This chain links TRBV19 with TRBJ2-5; TRBD2 agrees at 10 bases. V was pared by 6 bases and J by 2 bases, with 6 bases of the junction left unmatched. Per the germline V gene, CDR1 is LNHDA and CDR2 is SQIVND (reference sequence). The CDR3 spans 15 residues. CDR3 sequence (DNA): TGTGCCAGTAGCCTGGGACTAGCGCCGCAAGAGACCCAGTACTTC. Its protein is CASSLGLAPQETQYF. Filled out from reference TRBV19 and TRBJ2-5, the complete variable domain reads DGGITQSPKYLFRKEGQNVTLSCEQNLNHDAMYWYRQDPGQGLRLIYYSQIVNDFQKGDIAEGYSVSREKKESFPLTVTSAQKNPTAFYLCASSLGLAPQETQYFGPGTRLLVL.

This rearrangement joins TRBV5-8 to TRBJ1-1, with D unresolved. The CDR3 loop spans 16 amino acids. Germline V gives CDR1 SGHTS, CDR2 YDEGEE. The DNA for the CDR3 is TGTGCTTCCCCCACCGGGCCAAGCTTGTCGAACACTGAAGCTTTCTTT. Protein: CASPTGPSLSNTEAFF.

The rearrangement joins TRBV30 to TRBJ1-2, with unresolved D. V was cut by 4 bases and J by 7 bases, with 19 bases left in between. The CDR3 is 14 residues long. Germline values: CDR1 GTSNPN, CDR2 SVGIG (reference sequence). The CDR3 protein is CAWTPNPRGFGYTF. The CDR3 DNA sequence: TGTGCCTGGACGCCAAACCCCCGAGGGTTTGGCTACACCTTC.

V gene TRBV19 combines with J gene TRBJ2-3, with 10 bases that match TRBD1. CDR3 length: 17 amino acids. The germline V gene encodes CDR1 LNHDA and CDR2 SQIVND (reference sequence). V dropped 4 bases and J dropped 1; count of bases not matched to a gene: 8. The CDR3, as DNA: TGTGCCAGTAGTACGACAGGGGGCCGTAGACGCACAGATACGCAGTATTTT. It translates to CASSTTGGRRRTDTQYF.

The chain links TRBV10-3 to TRBJ1-1, with D maybe TRBD1 (5 bases). Germline CDR1 reads ENHRY; CDR2 reads SYGVKD. The CDR3 totals 13 residues. The V end lost 6 bases, the J end lost 1 base, and 9 bases lay between the germline ends. The CDR3 coding sequence is TGTGCCATCAGAGGACAACCGAACACTGAAGCTTTCTTT. It codes for CAIRGQPNTEAFF.